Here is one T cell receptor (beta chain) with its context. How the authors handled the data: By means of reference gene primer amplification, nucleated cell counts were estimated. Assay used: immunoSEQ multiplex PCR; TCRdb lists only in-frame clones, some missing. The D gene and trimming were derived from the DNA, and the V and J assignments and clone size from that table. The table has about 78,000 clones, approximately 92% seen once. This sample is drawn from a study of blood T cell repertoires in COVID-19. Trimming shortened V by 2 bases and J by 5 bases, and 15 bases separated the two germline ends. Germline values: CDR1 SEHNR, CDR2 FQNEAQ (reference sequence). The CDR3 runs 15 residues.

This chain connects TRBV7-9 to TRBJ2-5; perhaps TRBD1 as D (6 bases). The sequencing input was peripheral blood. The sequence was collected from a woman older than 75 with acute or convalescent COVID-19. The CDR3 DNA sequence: TGTGCCAGCAGCTTAAGCCAGGGGACATCTGAGACCCAGTACTTC. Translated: CASSLSQGTSETQYF.